This paragraph reports one TCR beta chain. This entry is derived from a study of shared clonotypes between healthy human individuals. Study at large: Three plates each covered CD4 naive and memory; CD8 naive two, CD8 memory one.

Donors, healthy HIV-negative adults, lacked recent acute infections or vaccinations. Execution of the assay was at deep level. Assay used: immunoSEQ multiplex PCR; TCRdb lists only in-frame clones, some missing. The sample comprises over a million clones, around 74% of which are singletons, and about 1.4% rests with the top ten. Sequenced sample: memory CD4+ T cells sorted from blood. Subset noted: CD45RA-negative fraction. The sequence was obtained from a man younger than 35 in good health.

The CDR3 sequence is CASSGSTDTQYF. Written as DNA, the CDR3 is TGTGCCAGCAGTGGGTCCACAGATACGCAGTATTTT. The chain links TRBV27 to TRBJ2-3; the D is unclear. The V and J ends lost 5 bases and 2 bases respectively, with 5 bases between them. The CDR3 extends over 12 amino acids. Germline V CDR1 and CDR2: MNHEY, SMNVEV (reference sequence).